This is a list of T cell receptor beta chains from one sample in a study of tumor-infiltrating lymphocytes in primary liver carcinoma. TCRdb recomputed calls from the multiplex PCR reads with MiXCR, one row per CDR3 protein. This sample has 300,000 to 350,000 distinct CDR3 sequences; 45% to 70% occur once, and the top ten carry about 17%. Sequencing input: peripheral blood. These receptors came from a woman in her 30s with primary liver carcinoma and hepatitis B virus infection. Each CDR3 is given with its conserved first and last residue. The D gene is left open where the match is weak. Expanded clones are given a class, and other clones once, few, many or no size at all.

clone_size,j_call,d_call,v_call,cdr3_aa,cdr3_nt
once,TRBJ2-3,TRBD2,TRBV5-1,CASISGEGDTQYF,TGCGCCAGCATCTCCGGGGAGGGAGATACGCAGTATTTT
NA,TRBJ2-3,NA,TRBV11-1,CSSSPRGGGRTDTQYF,TGTAGCAGCAGCCCCAGAGGAGGGGGTCGAACAGATACGCAGTATTTT
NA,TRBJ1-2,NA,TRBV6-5,CASSYSKGHYDYTF,TGTGCCAGCAGTTACTCGAAGGGACACTATGACTACACCTTC
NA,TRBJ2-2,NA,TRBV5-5,CASSLWVSVGELFF,TGTGCCAGCAGCTTGTGGGTTTCTGTCGGGGAGCTGTTTTTT
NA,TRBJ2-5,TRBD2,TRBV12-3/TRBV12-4,CASRPGGGETQYF,TGTGCCAGCCGACCGGGAGGAGGGGAGACCCAGTACTTC
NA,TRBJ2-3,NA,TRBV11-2,CASNPSGGRADTQYF,TGTGCCAGCAACCCAAGCGGAGGGCGGGCAGATACGCAGTATTTT
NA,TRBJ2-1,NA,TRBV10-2,CASSPITSYNGQFF,TGCGCCAGCAGCCCTATTACATCCTACAATGGGCAGTTCTTC
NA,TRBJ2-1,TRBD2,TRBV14,CASSHGLAGTPTTF,TGTGCCAGCAGCCACGGACTAGCGGGGACCCCTACCACTTTC
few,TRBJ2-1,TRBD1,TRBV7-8,CASTKNRDRANNEQFF,TGTGCCAGCACCAAAAACCGGGACAGGGCGAACAATGAGCAGTTCTTC
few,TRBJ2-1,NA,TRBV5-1,CASSRDFYNEQFF,TGCGCCAGCAGCAGGGACTTTTACAATGAGCAGTTCTTC
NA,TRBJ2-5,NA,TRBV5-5,CASSSLLGDEQYF,TGTGCCAGCAGCTCGCTACTAGGCGATGAGCAGTACTTC
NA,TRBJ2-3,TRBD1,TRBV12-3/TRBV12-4,CASTDRDSYTDTQYF,TGTGCCAGCACCGACCGGGACAGCTACACAGATACGCAGTATTTT
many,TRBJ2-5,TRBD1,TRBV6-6,CASTLTGAGTQYF,TGTGCCAGCACCCTGACAGGGGCAGGGACCCAGTACTTC
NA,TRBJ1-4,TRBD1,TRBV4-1,CASGQAGTGREKLFF,TGCGCCAGCGGCCAAGCCGGGACAGGGAGAGAAAAACTGTTTTTT
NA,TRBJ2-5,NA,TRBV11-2,CASRPTSGQETQCF,TGTGCCAGCAGGCCAACTAGTGGCCAAGAGACCCAGTGCTTC
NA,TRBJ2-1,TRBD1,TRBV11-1,CASSGIQAGGEQSF,TGTGCCAGCAGCGGGATCCAAGCAGGGGGTGAACAGTCCTTC
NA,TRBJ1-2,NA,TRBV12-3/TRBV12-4,CAGSTTRKGRGNYGYTF,TGTGCCGGCAGCACTACTCGAAAAGGGAGGGGAAACTATGGCTACACCTTC
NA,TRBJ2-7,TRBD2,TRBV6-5,CATQREMTSYEQYF,TGTGCCACCCAGCGGGAAATGACCTCCTACGAGCAGTACTTC